The clone carrying this T cell receptor (beta chain) appeared a few times. The antigen remains unidentified. The entry originates in a study of T cell repertoires in cytomegalovirus infection. Each CDR3 protein gets one entry after TCRdb re-called the reads with MiXCR. The sample records about 150,000 distinct CDR3 sequences, around a quarter being singletons. The CDR3 has 12 amino acids. Between the trimmed V and J ends, which lost 5 bases and 6 bases, there was a span of 11 bases. Germline CDR1 MDHEN, CDR2 SYDVKM. Study findings and constraints: CMV-specific HLA-C-restricted TCR beta clonotypes dominated the ex vivo response. Using cumulative public TCR beta family frequency, the authors identified those who carried CMV together with the relevant HLA.

The chain couples TRBV28 to TRBJ2-7; maybe TRBD1 (6 bases). The sequencing input was PBMCs. The origin of this receptor is a human donor in good health (CMV status not recorded). Some clones in this sample may be carry-over from other donors' samples. The CDR3 DNA reads TGTGCCAGCAGTCCCACAGGGACCGAGCAGTACTTC. Translating gives CASSPTGTEQYF. Full variable domain (missing parts from reference TRBV28 and TRBJ2-7): DVKVTQSSRYLVKRTGEKVFLECVQDMDHENMFWYRQDPGLGLRLIYFSYDVKMKEKGDIPEGYSVSREKKERFSLILESASTNQTSMYLCASSPTGTEQYFGPGTRLTVT.